One sample yielded the 19 T cell receptor beta chains listed below, sequenced in a study of blood T cell repertoires in COVID-19. TCRdb's copy holds only in-frame clones and misses some; the assay was immunoSEQ multiplex PCR. The sample holds 150,000 to 180,000 clones; 70% to 90% are singletons and the top ten take approximately 2.4%. Material: peripheral blood. Every receptor here comes from a woman in her 70s with acute or convalescent COVID-19.

The V and J genes are TRBV27 and TRBJ2-1; tentative D call: TRBD2 (6 bases). The CDR3 covers 15 residues. Germline loops: CDR1 MNHEY, CDR2 SMNVEV (reference sequence). The ends were cut back, 8 bases at V and 1 base at J, with 15 bases in the middle. In DNA form, the CDR3 reads TGTGCCAGCCTTGGTAGCGGTAGTTCCTACAATGAGCAGTTCTTC. This sequence encodes CASLGSGSSYNEQFF.

The rearrangement links TRBV11-3 to TRBJ2-2; 10 nucleotides match TRBD2. Germline V gene lookup returns CDR1 SGHNT and CDR2 YENEEA. V shed 0 bases and J 0 bases; nucleotides not matched to a gene: 4. There are 18 residues in the CDR3. The CDR3 sequence: CASSLDPLAGTNTGELFF. The CDR3 DNA sequence: TGTGCCAGCAGCTTAGATCCACTAGCGGGGACGAACACCGGGGAGCTGTTTTTT. Full variable domain (remainder filled in from reference TRBV11-3 and TRBJ2-2): EAGVVQSPRYKIIEKKQPVAFWCNPISGHNTLYWYLQNLGQGPELLIRYENEEAVDDSQLPKDRFSAERLKGVDSTLKIQPAELGDSAVYLCASSLDPLAGTNTGELFFGEGSRLTVL.

The chain combines TRBV11-2 with TRBJ1-3, with no clear D. The CDR3 covers 15 residues. CDR1 SGHAT and CDR2 FQNNGV come from the germline V gene. The V gene lost 5 bases and the J gene lost 4 bases, with 15 bases spanning the gap. This chain's CDR3 is CASSRGPGSGNTIYF. CDR3 DNA sequence: TGTGCCAGCAGCCGTGGCCCGGGTTCAGGAAACACCATATATTTT.

The rearrangement joins TRBV30 to TRBJ1-6; unclear D gene. Germline V lookup: CDR1 GTSNPN, CDR2 SVGIG (reference sequence). Trimming pared 5 bases from V and 0 bases from J, leaving 8 bases between. The CDR3 totals 14 residues. The CDR3, as DNA: TGTGCCTGGGCCGGTATCTCCTATAATTCACCCCTCCACTTT. Protein: CAWAGISYNSPLHF.

V gene TRBV9 combines with J gene TRBJ1-2; the D is unclear. This CDR3 contains 15 residues. Germline CDR1 and CDR2: SGDLS and YYNGEE. Trimming shortened V by 0 bases and J by 3 bases, and 12 bases separated the two germline ends. Here the CDR3 reads CASSVDNAGYYGYTF. The CDR3 bases are TGTGCCAGCAGCGTAGATAACGCAGGCTACTATGGCTACACCTTC.

This clone was recorded once. The chain joins TRBV6-5 to TRBJ2-1; 7 nucleotides agree with TRBD1. Germline lookup yields CDR1 MNHEY and CDR2 SVGAGI. Unmatched junction bases numbered 7, after V lost 6 bases and J lost 2 bases. The CDR3 consists of 15 residues. The CDR3 nucleotides are TGTGCCAGCAGGTTCTGGGACAGTCCCTACAATGAGCAGTTCTTC. Its protein product is CASRFWDSPYNEQFF.

This chain uses TRBV6-5 with TRBJ2-7; 11 nucleotides align to TRBD2. The V gene end was trimmed by 6 bases and the J gene end by 9 bases; junction bases not matched to a gene: 13. The CDR3 is 15 amino acids. Germline assignment: CDR1 MNHEY and CDR2 SVGAGI. CDR3 region: CASSALAGGSRGQYF. The CDR3 DNA is TGTGCCAGCAGCGCCCTAGCGGGGGGTTCCCGCGGGCAGTACTTC.

The V call is TRBV3-1 (or the pseudogene TRBV3-2), the J call TRBJ2-5; TRBD2 matches at 9 bases. The CDR3 runs to 16 residues. The germline CDR1 and CDR2 sequences are LGHDT and YNNKEL (reference sequence). J lost 3 bases, V lost 1 base, and 6 bases had no gene match. CDR3 nucleotide sequence: TGTGCCAGCAGCCAAGTAGGGGGACTAGCCAAAGAGACCCAGTACTTC. Its translation is CASSQVGGLAKETQYF.

V gene TRBV3-1 (or the pseudogene TRBV3-2) combines with J gene TRBJ2-5; 10 bases are a match to TRBD2. This CDR3 spans 14 amino acids. J gave up 4 bases and V 8 bases, and 7 bases lay outside the gene matches. The germline gives CDR1 LGHDT, CDR2 YNNKEL (reference sequence). The CDR3 protein is CASHSGGPRETQYF. CDR3 DNA sequence: TGTGCCAGCCATAGCGGGGGGCCAAGAGAGACCCAGTACTTC.

J is TRBJ2-7 and V is TRBV4-2, with D possibly being TRBD1 (6 bases). Trimming cost V 3 bases and J 1 base, with 13 bases left between them. Germline-derived CDR1 and CDR2 are LGHNA and YNFKEQ. CDR3 length equals 15 residues. The CDR3 sequence is CASSQAEQGSYEQYF. The CDR3 DNA reads as TGTGCCAGCAGCCAGGCCGAACAGGGTTCCTACGAGCAGTACTTC.

This clone was counted a few times. V gene TRBV3-1 (or the pseudogene TRBV3-2) combines with J gene TRBJ1-2; D gene uncertain. Germline-derived CDR1 and CDR2 are LGHDT and YNNKEL (reference sequence). V was shortened by 1 base and J by 6 bases, with 9 bases between the two germline ends. CDR3 size: 13 residues. CDR3: CASSQVKWHGYTF. CDR3 nucleotide sequence: TGTGCCAGCAGCCAAGTCAAATGGCATGGCTACACCTTC.

The chain joins TRBV3-1 (or the pseudogene TRBV3-2) to TRBJ2-1; TRBD2 matches 12 bases. The CDR3 is made up of 15 amino acids. V gave up 2 bases and J gave up 7 bases; unmatched junction bases: 3. Germline loops: CDR1 LGHDT, CDR2 YNNKEL (reference sequence). This CDR3 is CASSQLGLAGNEQFF. CDR3 bases: TGTGCCAGCAGCCAACTCGGACTAGCGGGGAATGAGCAGTTCTTC.

The V gene is TRBV11-1, the J gene TRBJ2-7; D may be TRBD1 (5 bases). The CDR3 is 16 amino acids. Trimming removed 5 bases from V and 6 bases from J, with 23 bases in between. CDR1 is SGHAT and CDR2 is FQDESV in the germline V gene (reference sequence). In DNA, the CDR3 is TGTGCCAGCAGCCTCACCCCTCAGGGCGTTCTCGGCGAGCAGTACTTC. It is translated as CASSLTPQGVLGEQYF.

This rearrangement joins TRBV24-1 to TRBJ2-3, with TRBD1 identical over 9 bases. The CDR3 has 14 amino acids. V lost 9 bases and J lost 3; bases outside the gene matches: 6. Germline CDR1 KGHDR, CDR2 SFDVKD. The CDR3 DNA reads as TGTGCCACCTCGGGACAGGGAAGTACAGATACGCAGTATTTT. Translated: CATSGQGSTDTQYF.

As DNA, the CDR3 is TGTGCCACCAGCAGAGATCAACAGAGCAATCAGCCCCAGCATTTT. It encodes CATSRDQQSNQPQHF. The chain joins TRBV15 to TRBJ1-5; D remains ambiguous. Trimming pared 0 bases from V and 1 base from J, leaving 7 bases between. The CDR3 runs to 15 residues. Germline CDR1 reads LNHNV; CDR2 reads YYDKDF (reference sequence).

This chain uses TRBV19 with TRBJ1-6; D not certain. Trimming cost V 6 bases and J 8 bases, with 14 bases left between them. The CDR3 is made up of 14 amino acids. Germline-derived CDR1 and CDR2 are LNHDA and SQIVND (reference sequence). CDR3 sequence reads: CASRFGPGHSPLHF. CDR3 sequence (DNA): TGTGCCAGTAGGTTTGGGCCTGGGCATTCACCCCTCCACTTT.

The chain joins TRBV6-2 or TRBV6-3 to TRBJ1-2, with 9 bases that match TRBD1. Germline values: CDR1 MNHEY, CDR2 SVGEGT. J was trimmed by 5 bases and V by 2 bases; bases with no gene match: 6. This CDR3 is built from 15 residues. In DNA form, the CDR3 reads TGTGCCAGCAGTTACGTTACGGGACAGGGTTATGGCTACACCTTC. Protein: CASSYVTGQGYGYTF.

V gene TRBV9 combines with J gene TRBJ2-3; 11 nucleotides line up with TRBD2. There are 16 residues in the CDR3. Unmatched junction bases numbered 4, after V lost 2 bases and J lost 2 bases. Germline V lookup: CDR1 SGDLS, CDR2 YYNGEE. CDR3 region: CASSVTSGGTTDTQYF. CDR3 nucleotide sequence: TGTGCCAGCAGCGTCACTAGCGGGGGAACCACAGATACGCAGTATTTT.

V usage is TRBV18 and J usage is TRBJ2-2, with 14 bases matching TRBD2. Germline CDR1 reads KGHSH; CDR2 reads LQKENI. J gave up 5 bases and V 3 bases, and 8 bases lay outside the gene matches. This CDR3 spans 18 amino acids. The CDR3 nucleotides are TGTGCCAGCTCACCCCTGGGACTAGCGGGGGCAGGAACCGGGGAGCTGTTTTTT. It specifies CASSPLGLAGAGTGELFF.